Presented here are 29 T cell receptor beta chains from one specimen sequenced in a study of radiotherapy plus CTLA-4 blockade in lung cancer (dated by TCRdb to 2017 to 2018). Preparation of the library involved the immunoSEQ multiplex PCR assay. TCRdb's version of the immuneACCESS table is confined to in-frame rearrangements and falls short of the full clone set. An unresolved V gene accounts for under half of the shortfall where checked; the remainder is of unknown origin. The sample profile shows about 95,000 clones; 83% of them were found once. In total, the top ten clones hold 0.65% to 1% of the sample. The sequencing here drew on peripheral blood, taken from a patient treated with radiotherapy plus ipilimumab. The receptors originated from a human donor with non-small cell lung cancer who had stable disease on radiotherapy plus ipilimumab.

This clone was counted a single time. The rearrangement links TRBV19 to TRBJ2-1; D remains unclear. CDR3 length equals 12 residues. V gave up 6 bases and J gave up 9 bases, with 12 bases separating them. Germline V gene lookup returns CDR1 LNHDA and CDR2 SQIVND (reference sequence). The CDR3 region is CASSHTVSEQFF. The DNA of the CDR3 is TGTGCCAGTAGCCACACGGTCAGTGAGCAGTTCTTC.

The rearrangement joins TRBV19 to TRBJ1-3; D is possibly TRBD1 (5 bases). The CDR3 totals 16 residues. V lost 5 bases, J lost 4 bases, and 18 bases lay in between. Per the germline V gene, CDR1 is LNHDA and CDR2 is SQIVND (reference sequence). CDR3 nucleotide sequence: TGTGCCAGTAGTTCCCAGCGGGGCCCGGGAGGAAACACCATATATTTT. Translating it yields CASSSQRGPGGNTIYF.

This rearrangement joins TRBV6-1 to TRBJ1-4, with D possibly TRBD1 on 6 matching bases. The CDR3 length is 14 residues. Trimming took off 5 bases at V and 5 bases at J, with 12 bases between the two ends. Per germline, CDR1 MNHNS and CDR2 SASEGT. CDR3 protein: CASSPRTGNEKLFF. The CDR3 DNA sequence: TGTGCCAGCAGTCCCCGAACAGGGAATGAAAAACTGTTTTTT.

The chain links TRBV18 to TRBJ2-5; weak D call: TRBD2 (5 bases). This CDR3 contains 13 residues. Trimming removed 5 bases from V and 5 bases from J, with 12 bases in between. Germline V gives CDR1 KGHSH, CDR2 LQKENI. CDR3 in amino acids: CASSGREAETQYF. CDR3 coding DNA: TGTGCCAGCTCAGGACGGGAAGCGGAGACCCAGTACTTC.

The gene calls are TRBV27 and TRBJ1-2; D is ambiguous. This CDR3 spans 13 amino acids. Looked up from germline, CDR1 is MNHEY and CDR2 is SMNVEV (reference sequence). V dropped 5 bases and J dropped 8 bases, with 15 bases sitting between them. The CDR3 region is CASSATWREGYTF. The CDR3 DNA reads TGTGCCAGCAGTGCCACGTGGAGGGAAGGCTACACCTTC.

V is TRBV19 and J is TRBJ1-6; TRBD1 aligns across 7 bases. Germline-derived CDR1 and CDR2 are LNHDA and SQIVND (reference sequence). This CDR3 is 14 amino acids long. The ends lost 6 bases at V and 9 bases at J; junction bases unmatched: 8. CDR3 loop: CASRQTGWVSPLHF. The DNA of the CDR3 is TGTGCCAGTAGGCAGACAGGGTGGGTTTCACCCCTCCACTTT.

The chain uses TRBV2 and TRBJ1-1; D unresolved. V lost 8 bases and J lost 1, with 11 bases in between. Germline assignment: CDR1 SNHLY and CDR2 FYNNEI. The CDR3 spans 13 residues. The CDR3 nucleotides are TGTGCCAGCGGACGATCTCCGAACACTGAAGCTTTCTTT. Its protein is CASGRSPNTEAFF.

The V gene is TRBV30, the J gene TRBJ2-2; possibly TRBD2 for D (5 bases). The germline gives CDR1 GTSNPN, CDR2 SVGIG (reference sequence). The V end was cut by 0 bases, the J end by 2 bases, with 7 bases between. The length of the CDR3 is 14 residues. CDR3 protein: CAWSVASNTGELFF. The DNA of the CDR3 is TGTGCCTGGAGTGTAGCTAGCAACACCGGGGAGCTGTTTTTT.

The chain couples TRBV30 to TRBJ2-3, with TRBD2 matching 13 bases. V lost 4 bases to trimming and J lost 2 bases; unmatched junction nucleotides: 15. Germline loops: CDR1 GTSNPN, CDR2 SVGIG (reference sequence). This CDR3 is 19 amino acids long. The CDR3 spells CAWTRGTATSGGTTDTQYF. In DNA form, the CDR3 reads TGTGCCTGGACCCGCGGGACAGCGACTAGCGGGGGGACCACAGATACGCAGTATTTT. The full variable domain, in which reference TRBV30 and TRBJ2-3 provide the parts outside the CDR3, is SQTIHQWPATLVQPVGSPLSLECTVEGTSNPNLYWYRQAAGRGLQLLFYSVGIGQISSEVPQNLSASRPQDRQFILSSKKLLLSDSGFYLCAWTRGTATSGGTTDTQYFGPGTRLTVL.

The J gene is TRBJ1-3, the V gene TRBV6-6; 7 bases match TRBD1. V gave up 3 bases and J gave up 4 bases; unmatched junction bases: 3. This CDR3 is built from 14 residues. The germline CDR1 and CDR2 sequences are MNHNY and SVGAGI (reference sequence). Here the CDR3 reads CASSYDRAGNTIYF. The DNA for the CDR3 is TGTGCCAGCAGTTATGACAGGGCAGGAAACACCATATATTTT.

The genes are TRBV29-1 and TRBJ2-7; D is uncertain. Trimming left V 1 base short and J 3 bases short, with 7 bases between. The CDR3 spans 12 residues. The germline CDR1 and CDR2 sequences are SQVTM and ANQGSEA. The CDR3 nucleotides are TGCAGCGTTGAAGGCAGGTTCTACGAGCAGTACTTC. It yields the protein CSVEGRFYEQYF.

This clone was counted only a few times. V gene TRBV21-1 combines with J gene TRBJ1-6; no check of the table's D call, TRBD1, against the DNA was made. TRBV21-1 corresponds to a pseudogene. This CDR3 is 15 amino acids long. CDR3 sequence (DNA): TGTGCCAGCAGCTCCCCCGACAGGGCCAATTCACCCCTCCACTTT. Encoded protein: CASSSPDRANSPLHF.

V usage is TRBV7-8 and J usage is TRBJ2-7; TRBD2 matches 10 bases. The trim removed 2 bases at V and 1 base at J, leaving 2 bases unmatched. This CDR3 region has 15 residues. Germline CDR1 reads SGHVS; CDR2 reads FQNEAQ. Here the CDR3 reads CASSLLAGVSYEQYF. The CDR3 coding sequence is TGTGCCAGCAGCTTACTAGCGGGGGTATCCTACGAGCAGTACTTC.

V usage is TRBV7-2 and J usage is TRBJ2-7; a weak D match, TRBD2 (5 bases). Per germline, CDR1 SGHTA and CDR2 FQGNSA. The CDR3 is made up of 16 amino acids. V gave up 1 base and J gave up 4 bases, with 17 bases separating them. CDR3 in DNA: TGTGCCAGCAGCTTAGTCGTATCAAGGACTTTTTACGAGCAGTACTTC. This sequence encodes CASSLVVSRTFYEQYF. Drawing the rest from reference TRBV7-2 and TRBJ2-7, the complete variable domain is GAGVSQSPSNKVTEKGKDVELRCDPISGHTALYWYRQSLGQGLEFLIYFQGNSAPDKSGLPSDRFSAERTGGSVSTLTIQRTQQEDSAVYLCASSLVVSRTFYEQYFGPGTRLTVT.

The chain links TRBV10-1 to TRBJ1-6; a weak D match, TRBD1 (5 bases). The V gene lost 4 bases and the J gene lost 7 bases, with 8 bases spanning the gap. The CDR3 spans 13 residues. The germline V gene encodes CDR1 WNHNN and CDR2 SYGVQD (reference sequence). CDR3 coding DNA: TGCGCCAGCAGTGCGAGGGGAAATTCACCCCTCCACTTT. Translated: CASSARGNSPLHF.

The chain recombines TRBV11-3 with TRBJ2-3; 8 bases are a match to TRBD2. This CDR3 comprises 16 residues. V gave up 5 bases and J gave up 3 bases; unmatched junction bases: 10. The V gene's germline CDR1 is SGHNT and CDR2 YENEEA. The CDR3 DNA reads TGTGCCAGCAGCCACGGGGGGGCTAAGAGGACAGATACGCAGTATTTT. Translation gives CASSHGGAKRTDTQYF.

Concerning this clone: The same CDR3 also results from other DNA sequences found in this sample. The chain combines TRBV28 with TRBJ2-1; D unresolved. The V gene lost 6 bases and the J gene lost 6 bases, with 9 bases spanning the gap. The CDR3 consists of 12 residues. Germline values: CDR1 MDHEN, CDR2 SYDVKM. CDR3 loop: CASSSRPNEQFF. The CDR3 DNA sequence: TGTGCCAGCAGCTCTAGGCCCAATGAGCAGTTCTTC.

The rearrangement joins TRBV27 to TRBJ1-1; D is unresolved. Per the germline V gene, CDR1 is MNHEY and CDR2 is SMNVEV (reference sequence). CDR3 length: 13 amino acids. V was pared by 3 bases and J by 0 bases, with 5 bases between. The CDR3: CASSLKLNTEAFF. CDR3 in DNA: TGTGCCAGCAGTTTGAAACTGAACACTGAAGCTTTCTTT.

This clone was observed a few times. This rearrangement joins TRBV6-1 to TRBJ1-1; unclear D gene. From germline, CDR1 is MNHNS and CDR2 SASEGT. V dropped 8 bases and J dropped 2 bases, with 12 bases sitting between them. This CDR3 comprises 13 residues. The CDR3 loop reads CASHLTANTEAFF. CDR3 nucleotides: TGTGCCAGCCATCTCACAGCTAACACTGAAGCTTTCTTT.

As concerns this clone: At one end the junction does not follow the germline gene, possibly because of a read error. The gene calls are TRBV5-8 and TRBJ2-1; 7 bases fit TRBD2. Germline assignment: CDR1 SGHTS and CDR2 YDEGEE. This CDR3 spans 14 amino acids. Here the CDR3 reads CASSLLPLGRETIF. Here the CDR3 DNA reads TGTGCCAGCAGCTTGTTGCCCCTGGGGCGGGAGACAATCTTC.

The rearrangement joins TRBV13 to TRBJ2-2, with TRBD2 as a possible D gene (5 bases). CDR1 is PRHDT, CDR2 FYEKMQ, per germline (reference sequence). V shed 0 bases and J shed 5 bases, with 13 bases lying between them. The CDR3 totals 16 residues. The CDR3 region is CASSLGMGEWTGELFF. In nucleotides, the CDR3 is TGTGCCAGCAGCTTAGGAATGGGAGAGTGGACCGGGGAGCTGTTTTTT.

In its sample, this clone was seen once. The genes are TRBV29-1 and TRBJ1-1; D unclear. The ends were cut back, 2 bases at V and 4 bases at J, with 14 bases in the middle. Germline-derived CDR1 and CDR2 are SQVTM and ANQGSEA. The CDR3 is 14 residues long. CDR3 nucleotides: TGCAGCGTTGAATATCCTGGGAAGAGCACTGAAGCTTTCTTT. Translation: CSVEYPGKSTEAFF.

This chain uses TRBV6-1 with TRBJ1-1; 11 bases line up with TRBD1. CDR3 length: 15 amino acids. V gave up 5 bases and J gave up 4 bases; unmatched junction bases: 6. In germline, CDR1 is MNHNS, CDR2 SASEGT. The CDR3 DNA sequence: TGTGCCAGCAGTTCCGGGACAGGGGGTGGCACTGAAGCTTTCTTT. Protein product: CASSSGTGGGTEAFF.

The chain is built from TRBV2 and TRBJ2-1; D is perhaps TRBD1 (5 bases). Germline loops: CDR1 SNHLY, CDR2 FYNNEI. The CDR3 is made up of 15 amino acids. Trimming stripped 3 bases from V and 5 bases from J, with 14 bases between. CDR3 sequence (DNA): TGTGCCAGCAGTGAGTTGCGGAACAGGCACAATGAGCAGTTCTTC. It codes for CASSELRNRHNEQFF.

The CDR3 region is CASSAGTSGEPVINNEQFF. The CDR3 nucleotides are TGTGCCAGCAGCGCGGGGACTAGCGGAGAGCCGGTTATAAACAATGAGCAGTTCTTC. The V call is TRBV21-1, the J call TRBJ2-1; TRBD2 is the table's D call, not checked against the DNA. TRBV21-1 is a recognized pseudogene. CDR3 length: 19 residues.

The V and J genes are TRBV18 and TRBJ1-5; unclear D gene. Trimming took 3 bases from V and 2 from J, leaving 8 bases between them. Germline-derived CDR1 and CDR2 are KGHSH and LQKENI. The CDR3 contains 14 residues. DNA for the CDR3: TGTGCCAGCTCACCGGATTACGGCAATCAGCCCCAGCATTTT. It translates to CASSPDYGNQPQHF.

The rearrangement links TRBV28 to TRBJ2-1; possible D gene TRBD2, 5 bases. The V and J ends lost 7 bases and 0 bases respectively, with 19 bases between them. The CDR3 extends over 17 amino acids. Per the germline V gene, CDR1 is MDHEN and CDR2 is SYDVKM. CDR3 coding DNA: TGTGCCAGCAACCCCCCCACCGGGAAAAGCTCCTACAATGAGCAGTTCTTC. Translation gives CASNPPTGKSSYNEQFF.

This clone appeared a few times. The chain uses TRBV6-1 and TRBJ1-4; D gene uncertain. CDR3 length: 9 amino acids. Germline CDR1 reads MNHNS; CDR2 reads SASEGT. V was shortened by 7 bases and J by 15 bases, with 9 bases between the two germline ends. The CDR3, as DNA: TGTGCCAGCAACCCAGAGTTGTTTTTT. This encodes CASNPELFF.

V gene TRBV28 combines with J gene TRBJ2-2; D gene ambiguous. Germline assignment: CDR1 MDHEN and CDR2 SYDVKM. Trimming cost V 3 bases and J 2 bases, with 7 bases left between them. The CDR3 length is 14 residues. CDR3 protein: CASSLVGNTGELFF. CDR3 DNA: TGTGCCAGCAGTTTGGTAGGAAACACCGGGGAGCTGTTTTTT.